This T cell receptor beta chain was retrieved from a study of blood T cells in healthy people across ages. Study-level points and caveats: Diversity figures derived from one million T cells were judged to underestimate the true value.

V was pared by 0 bases and J by 2 bases, with 11 bases between. Germline V gene data show CDR1 as LNHNV and CDR2 as YYDKDF (reference sequence). The CDR3 totals 16 residues. Healthy Caucasians from Russia aged about 6 to 100 served as donors. For the second PCR, which ran for 7 to 11 cycles, a sample-barcoded 5' primer and a J-beta primer mix were used. A 12-random-nucleotide template-switch adaptor tagged each cDNA molecule. From the 5' RACE reads, TCRdb called clonotypes with MiXCR, one entry per CDR3 protein. The sample holds about a million distinct CDR3 sequences; 45% to 50% are singletons and the top ten take roughly 13%. In the case of this clonotype: Its target is unknown.

The gene calls are TRBV15 and TRBJ1-5; D ambiguous. The sequence was obtained from a man aged 30 to 45 in good health. Sequencing was done on a sample of blood. In DNA form, the CDR3 reads TGTGCCACCAGCAGAGATCCCATAGGCGGCAATCAGCCCCAGCATTTT. This translates into CATSRDPIGGNQPQHF.